One sample yielded the 13 T cell receptor beta chains listed below, sequenced in a study of tumor-infiltrating lymphocytes in oesophageal squamous cell carcinoma. TCRdb re-derived calls from the PCR reads in MiXCR, one entry per CDR3 protein. There are approximately 11,000 distinct CDR3 sequences in the sample; around 50% occur only once, and over 15% lies in the top ten. The sequencing sample was made of esophageal tumor tissue. The receptor source for this set is a female donor with esophageal squamous cell carcinoma.

The chain links TRBV12-5 to TRBJ2-3; a weak D match, TRBD1 (6 bases). Looked up from germline, CDR1 is LGHNT and CDR2 is FRNRAP. V gave up 4 bases and J gave up 5 bases, with 16 bases separating them. There are 15 residues in the CDR3. The CDR3 nucleotides read TGTGCTAGTGGTTCCGGGACCCTCAGGGGAGATACGCAGTATTTT. Protein sequence: CASGSGTLRGDTQYF.

With regard to this clonotype: In this CDR3 the conserved last residue, phenylalanine or tryptophan, is missing, so a read error is likely. It is unclear where the CDR3 begins or ends on the DNA, so no DNA is shown, and the CDR3 is as TCRdb lists it. The V and J genes are TRBV6-6 and TRBJ2-1; no check of the table's D call, TRBD2, against the DNA was made. CDR1 and CDR2 (germline): MNHNY, SVGAGI (reference sequence). The CDR3 sequence runs 17 residues, both termini included. The CDR3 spells CASSYSTGTSYGYTFGS.

On this clonotype: A much larger clone is a single base away; this may be a read error. V gene TRBV6-1 combines with J gene TRBJ2-4; TRBD1 aligns across 7 bases. Germline CDR1 is MNHNS and CDR2 is SASEGT. J was trimmed by 13 bases and V by 6 bases; bases with no gene match: 24. This CDR3 has 17 residues. CDR3 in amino acids: CASSYDRVAYSYNEQYF. The CDR3, as DNA: TGTGCCAGCAGCTACGACAGGGTGGCGTATTCCTACAATGAGCAGTACTTC.

The rearrangement links TRBV7-6 to TRBJ1-2; no clear D. Looked up from germline, CDR1 is SGHVS and CDR2 is FNYEAQ. CDR3 size: 12 residues. Between the trimmed V and J ends, which lost 1 base and 2 bases, there was a span of 2 bases. The CDR3, as DNA: TGTGCCAGCAGCTTAGAAAACTATGGCTACACCTTC. Protein product: CASSLENYGYTF.

The chain combines TRBV12-3 or TRBV12-4 with TRBJ2-7; TRBD2 might be the D (7 bases). TRBJ2-5 matches the DNA end more closely, so the J call is doubtful. CDR3 length: 14 amino acids. The CDR3 reads CASRMGGAKETQYF. Here the CDR3 DNA reads TGTGCCAGCAGGATGGGGGGGGCGAAAGAGACCCAGTACTTC.

The genes are TRBV11-3 and TRBJ2-1; D is unclear. The J call is uncertain, as TRBJ2-5 better fits the DNA end. This CDR3 has 12 amino acids. CDR1 SGHNT and CDR2 YENEEA come from the germline V gene. The CDR3: CASSFTRETQYF. The CDR3 DNA follows: TGTGCCAGCAGCTTTACCCGTGAGACCCAGTACTTC.

V usage is TRBV20-1 and J usage is TRBJ1-1, with D unresolved. The CDR3 consists of 9 residues. The germline V gene has CDR1 DFQATT and CDR2 SNEGSKA (reference sequence). Deletions cut 5 bases from V and 10 bases from J, with 8 bases between. The CDR3: CSAGSGAFF. The CDR3 bases are TGCAGTGCTGGTTCAGGAGCTTTCTTT.

This chain uses TRBV7-6 with TRBJ2-2; D is ambiguous. Trimming stripped 2 bases from V and 4 bases from J, with 8 bases between. Germline assignment: CDR1 SGHVS and CDR2 FNYEAQ. CDR3 length: 14 amino acids. CDR3: CASSLSPPTGELFF. DNA for the CDR3: TGTGCCAGCAGCTTATCCCCTCCCACCGGGGAGCTGTTTTTT.

This chain connects TRBV19 to TRBJ1-2; D is unclear. CDR1 and CDR2 (germline): LNHDA, SQIVND (reference sequence). The CDR3 extends over 16 amino acids. The germline V and J ends were trimmed by 7 bases and 2 bases, with 20 bases remaining between them. The CDR3 reads CASTHVSRPANYGYTF. CDR3 nucleotides: TGTGCCAGTACCCACGTATCCCGGCCAGCAAACTATGGCTACACCTTC.

This clonotype was picked up many times. The V call is TRBV6-1, the J call TRBJ2-1; 8 nucleotides agree with TRBD2. The DNA end lines up better with TRBJ2-7; the J call may be wrong. The CDR3 runs to 16 residues. Germline-derived CDR1 and CDR2 are MNHNS and SASEGT. CDR3 loop: CASSDASGGRPYEQYF. The CDR3 nucleotides are TGTGCCAGCAGTGATGCCAGCGGGGGCCGTCCATACGAGCAGTACTTC.

The gene calls are TRBV28 and TRBJ2-3; D is perhaps TRBD2 (5 bases). The J call is doubtful: the DNA matches TRBJ2-7 better. Germline CDR1 and CDR2: MDHEN and SYDVKM. The CDR3 is 13 residues long. CDR3: CASSPVRGYEQYF. CDR3 DNA sequence: TGTGCCAGCAGTCCCGTTCGGGGCTACGAGCAGTACTTC.

V gene TRBV5-6 combines with J gene TRBJ2-3, with 10 bases aligning to TRBD2. This CDR3 has 16 amino acids. Germline-derived CDR1 and CDR2 are SGHDT and YYEEEE. Trimming cost V 0 bases and J 5 bases; bases outside gene matches: 6. As DNA, the CDR3 is TGTGCCAGCAGCTTGGGACTAGCGGGCGGCCTAGATACGCAGTATTTT. This sequence encodes CASSLGLAGGLDTQYF.

The chain has TRBV6-6 and TRBJ2-4; 7 bases map to TRBD1. Gene TRBJ2-7 matches the end of the DNA better, so the J call may be wrong. This CDR3 contains 13 residues. Looked up from germline, CDR1 is MNHNY and CDR2 is SVGAGI (reference sequence). The CDR3 is CASRRDSIYEQYF. In nucleotides, the CDR3 is TGTGCCAGCAGACGGGACAGTATCTACGAGCAGTACTTC.